A selection of T cell receptor beta chains follows, all from one sample in a study of CD8 T cells in Susac syndrome. TCRdb re-called the immunoSEQ multiplex PCR reads through MiXCR, storing one row per CDR3 protein. The sample has 95,000 to 150,000 distinct CDR3 sequences, over 90% seen once; the top ten hold approximately 0.29%. The specimen was CD8+ T cells from PBMCs. The receptor set was obtained from a human donor with multiple sclerosis. The CDR3 runs from the conserved cysteine through the conserved F or W. A D gene is named only where the DNA matches it firmly. The size of a clone is reported for some rows only, either as once, few or many, or as a class for expanded clones.

TRBJ2-5	TRBD1	TRBV4-1	.	CASSQVDRVAGETQYF	TGCGCCAGCAGCCAAGTCGACAGGGTGGCCGGAGAGACCCAGTACTTC
TRBJ2-7	.	TRBV6-1	.	CASSDARTGFGATEQYF	TGTGCCAGCAGTGATGCCCGCACAGGGTTTGGGGCGACGGAGCAGTACTTC
TRBJ2-7	.	TRBV18	once	CASSPGGGPYEQYF	TGTGCCAGCTCCCCCGGAGGGGGCCCCTACGAGCAGTACTTC
TRBJ1-2	.	TRBV12-3/TRBV12-4	.	CASSPTTDRIYGYTF	TGTGCCAGCAGTCCAACGACCGACAGGATCTATGGCTACACCTTC
TRBJ1-5	.	TRBV6-2/TRBV6-3	once	CASSTGHNQPQHF	TGTGCCAGCAGTACGGGACACAATCAGCCCCAGCATTTT
TRBJ2-5	.	TRBV13	.	CASSSSTTQETQYF	TGTGCCAGCAGCTCATCGACTACCCAAGAGACCCAGTACTTC
TRBJ1-1	TRBD1	TRBV7-8	.	CASSSLTGATEAFF	TGTGCCAGCAGCTCCCTTACAGGGGCTACTGAAGCTTTCTTT
TRBJ2-7	.	TRBV5-1	.	CASSLGLAEQYF	TGCGCCAGCAGCTTGGGATTAGCCGAGCAGTACTTC
TRBJ2-7	.	TRBV6-2/TRBV6-3	.	CASSYSIGDEQYF	TGTGCCAGCAGTTACTCGATCGGAGACGAGCAGTACTTC
TRBJ2-3	.	TRBV7-6	.	CASSPGGSGGTDTQYF	TGTGCCAGCAGCCCAGGGGGCAGCGGGGGCACAGATACGCAGTATTTT
TRBJ2-5	.	TRBV12-3/TRBV12-4	.	CASTWRRETQYF	TGTGCCAGCACCTGGAGGAGAGAGACCCAGTACTTC
TRBJ2-3	.	TRBV5-1	.	CASSLALALPSTDTQYF	TGCGCCAGCAGCTTGGCTCTAGCCCTACCTAGCACAGATACGCAGTATTTT
TRBJ1-4	.	TRBV20-1	once	CSGGPTGGKVVPNEKLFF	TGCAGTGGCGGCCCAACTGGGGGTAAAGTCGTCCCTAATGAAAAACTGTTTTTT
TRBJ2-2	.	TRBV20-1	.	CSARETRDTGELFF	TGCAGTGCTAGAGAGACACGCGACACCGGGGAGCTGTTTTTT
TRBJ2-2	.	TRBV27	.	CASNNGRIQNTGELFF	TGTGCCAGCAATAATGGGCGAATACAGAACACCGGGGAGCTGTTTTTT
TRBJ2-2	TRBD1	TRBV4-1	.	CASTDRANTGELFF	TGCGCCAGCACGGACAGGGCGAACACCGGGGAGCTGTTTTTT
TRBJ2-1	.	TRBV10-2	once	CASRIRDNEQFF	TGCGCCAGCAGGATTCGGGACAATGAGCAGTTCTTC
TRBJ1-2	TRBD1	TRBV3-1	.	CASSQDTRGPTIVYGYTF	TGTGCCAGCAGCCAAGATACCAGGGGGCCGACCATCGTCTATGGCTACACCTTC